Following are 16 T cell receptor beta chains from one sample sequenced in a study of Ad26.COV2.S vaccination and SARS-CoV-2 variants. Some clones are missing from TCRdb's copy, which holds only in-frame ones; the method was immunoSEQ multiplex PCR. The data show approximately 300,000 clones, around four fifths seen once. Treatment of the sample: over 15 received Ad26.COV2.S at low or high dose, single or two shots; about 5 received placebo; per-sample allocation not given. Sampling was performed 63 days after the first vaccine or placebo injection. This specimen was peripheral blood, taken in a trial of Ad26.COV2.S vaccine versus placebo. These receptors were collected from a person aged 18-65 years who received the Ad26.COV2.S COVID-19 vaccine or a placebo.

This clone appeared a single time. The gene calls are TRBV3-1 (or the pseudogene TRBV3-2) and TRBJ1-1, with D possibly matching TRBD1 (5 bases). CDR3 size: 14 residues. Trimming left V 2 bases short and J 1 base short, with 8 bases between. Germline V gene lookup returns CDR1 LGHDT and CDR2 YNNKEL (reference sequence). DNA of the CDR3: TGTGCCAGCAGCCAAAATACAGGGAACACTGAAGCTTTCTTT. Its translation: CASSQNTGNTEAFF.

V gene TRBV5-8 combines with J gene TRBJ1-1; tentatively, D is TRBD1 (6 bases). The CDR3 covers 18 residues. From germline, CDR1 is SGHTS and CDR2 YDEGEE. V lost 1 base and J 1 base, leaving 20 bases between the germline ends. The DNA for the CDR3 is TGTGCCAGCAGCTTGTTTAGTTTTTTTGGGACAAAGAACACTGAAGCTTTCTTT. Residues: CASSLFSFFGTKNTEAFF.

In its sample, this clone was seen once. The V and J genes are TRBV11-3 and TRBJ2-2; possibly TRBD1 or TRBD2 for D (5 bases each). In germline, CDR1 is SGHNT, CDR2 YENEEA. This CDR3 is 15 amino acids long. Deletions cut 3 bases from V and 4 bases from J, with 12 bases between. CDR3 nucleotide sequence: TGTGCCAGCAGCTTTGAGGGGCAGATCACCGGGGAGCTGTTTTTT. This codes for CASSFEGQITGELFF.

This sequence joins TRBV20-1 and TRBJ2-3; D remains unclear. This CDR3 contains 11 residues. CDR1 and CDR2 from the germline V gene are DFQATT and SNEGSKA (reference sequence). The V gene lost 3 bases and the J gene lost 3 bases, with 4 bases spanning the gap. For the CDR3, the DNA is TGCAGTGCTAGTTTAACAGATACGCAGTATTTT. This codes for CSASLTDTQYF.

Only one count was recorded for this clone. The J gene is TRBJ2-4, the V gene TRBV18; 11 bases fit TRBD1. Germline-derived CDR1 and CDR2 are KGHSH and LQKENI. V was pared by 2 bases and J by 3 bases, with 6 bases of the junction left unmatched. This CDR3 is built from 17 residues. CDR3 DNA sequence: TGTGCCAGCTCACCAGGGACCGGGACAGGGGGCAAAAACATTCAGTACTTC. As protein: CASSPGTGTGGKNIQYF.

The CDR3 loop reads CASSLMEGTEAFF. The CDR3 DNA reads TGTGCCAGCAGTCTCATGGAGGGCACTGAAGCTTTCTTT. This chain links TRBV28 with TRBJ1-1; D call uncertain. V dropped 5 bases and J dropped 4 bases, with 11 bases sitting between them. This CDR3 region has 13 residues. CDR1 and CDR2 (germline): MDHEN, SYDVKM.

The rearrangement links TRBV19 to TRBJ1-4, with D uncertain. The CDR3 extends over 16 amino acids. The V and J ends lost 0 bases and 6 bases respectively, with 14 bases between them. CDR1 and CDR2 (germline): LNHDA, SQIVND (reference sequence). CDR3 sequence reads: CASSIDWAQEDEKLFF. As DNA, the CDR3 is TGTGCCAGTAGTATAGACTGGGCCCAAGAGGATGAAAAACTGTTTTTT.

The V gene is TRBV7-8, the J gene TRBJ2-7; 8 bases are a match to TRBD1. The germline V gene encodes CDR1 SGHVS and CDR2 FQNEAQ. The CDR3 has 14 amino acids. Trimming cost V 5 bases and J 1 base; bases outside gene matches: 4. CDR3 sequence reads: CASSRDRGSYEQYF. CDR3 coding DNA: TGTGCCAGCAGCCGAGACAGGGGATCCTACGAGCAGTACTTC.

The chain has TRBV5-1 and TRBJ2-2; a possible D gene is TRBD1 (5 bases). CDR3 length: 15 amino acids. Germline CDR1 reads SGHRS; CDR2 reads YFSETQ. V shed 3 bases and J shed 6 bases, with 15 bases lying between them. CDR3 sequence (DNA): TGCGCCAGCAGCTACACAGGAGACAAGGCCGGGGAGCTGTTTTTT. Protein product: CASSYTGDKAGELFF. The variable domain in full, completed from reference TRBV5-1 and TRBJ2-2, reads KAGVTQTPRYLIKTRGQQVTLSCSPISGHRSVSWYQQTPGQGLQFLFEYFSETQRNKGNFPGRFSGRQFSNSRSEMNVSTLELGDSALYLCASSYTGDKAGELFFGEGSRLTVL.

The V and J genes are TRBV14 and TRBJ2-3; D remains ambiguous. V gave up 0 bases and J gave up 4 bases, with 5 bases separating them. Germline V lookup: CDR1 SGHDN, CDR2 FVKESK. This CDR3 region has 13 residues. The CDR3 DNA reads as TGTGCCAGCAGCCAAGAGCCCCCAGATACGCAGTATTTT. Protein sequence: CASSQEPPDTQYF.

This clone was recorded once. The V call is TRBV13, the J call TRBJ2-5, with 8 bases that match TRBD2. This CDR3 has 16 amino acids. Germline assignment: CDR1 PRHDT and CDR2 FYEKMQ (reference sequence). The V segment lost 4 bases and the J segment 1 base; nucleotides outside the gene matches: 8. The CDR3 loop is CASSSQTSAFQETQYF. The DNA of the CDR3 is TGTGCCAGCAGCTCCCAGACTAGCGCGTTCCAAGAGACCCAGTACTTC.

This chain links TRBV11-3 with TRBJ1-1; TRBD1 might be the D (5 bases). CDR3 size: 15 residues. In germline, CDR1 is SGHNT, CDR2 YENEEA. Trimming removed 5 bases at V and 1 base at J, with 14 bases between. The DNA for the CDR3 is TGTGCCAGCAGCCTCCCGGGACCCACGAACACTGAAGCTTTCTTT. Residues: CASSLPGPTNTEAFF.

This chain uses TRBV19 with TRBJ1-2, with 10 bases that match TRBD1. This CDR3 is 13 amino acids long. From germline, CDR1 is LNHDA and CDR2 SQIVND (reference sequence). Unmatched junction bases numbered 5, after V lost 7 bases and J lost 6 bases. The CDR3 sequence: CASTDRGPDGYTF. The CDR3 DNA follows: TGTGCCAGTACCGACAGGGGGCCAGATGGCTACACCTTC. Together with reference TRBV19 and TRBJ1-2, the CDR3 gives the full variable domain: DGGITQSPKYLFRKEGQNVTLSCEQNLNHDAMYWYRQDPGQGLRLIYYSQIVNDFQKGDIAEGYSVSREKKESFPLTVTSAQKNPTAFYLCASTDRGPDGYTFGSGTRLTVV.

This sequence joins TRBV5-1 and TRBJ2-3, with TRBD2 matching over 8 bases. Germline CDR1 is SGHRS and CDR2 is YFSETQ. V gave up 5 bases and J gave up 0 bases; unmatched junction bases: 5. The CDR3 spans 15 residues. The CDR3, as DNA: TGCGCCAGCAGAGTCGGGGGGGAAAGCACAGATACGCAGTATTTT. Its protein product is CASRVGGESTDTQYF.

The CDR3 bases are TGCGCCAGCCGGAGTAATAGTGGGAGTTTTGGGTTCTTC. Translating gives CASRSNSGSFGFF. This chain joins TRBV5-1 and TRBJ2-1, with a tentative D call TRBD2 (5 bases). V lost 7 bases, J lost 15 bases, and 23 bases lay in between. This CDR3 has 13 residues. Germline V gene sequence: CDR1 SGHRS, CDR2 YFSETQ. Supplemented by reference TRBV5-1 and TRBJ2-1, the full variable domain reads KAGVTQTPRYLIKTRGQQVTLSCSPISGHRSVSWYQQTPGQGLQFLFEYFSETQRNKGNFPGRFSGRQFSNSRSEMNVSTLELGDSALYLCASRSNSGSFGFFGPGTRLTVL.

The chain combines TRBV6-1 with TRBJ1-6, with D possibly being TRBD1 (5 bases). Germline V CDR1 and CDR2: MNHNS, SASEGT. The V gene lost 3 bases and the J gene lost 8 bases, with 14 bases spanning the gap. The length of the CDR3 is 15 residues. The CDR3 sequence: CASSDGTVGYSPLHF. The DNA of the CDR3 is TGTGCCAGCAGTGATGGGACCGTGGGTTATTCACCCCTCCACTTT.